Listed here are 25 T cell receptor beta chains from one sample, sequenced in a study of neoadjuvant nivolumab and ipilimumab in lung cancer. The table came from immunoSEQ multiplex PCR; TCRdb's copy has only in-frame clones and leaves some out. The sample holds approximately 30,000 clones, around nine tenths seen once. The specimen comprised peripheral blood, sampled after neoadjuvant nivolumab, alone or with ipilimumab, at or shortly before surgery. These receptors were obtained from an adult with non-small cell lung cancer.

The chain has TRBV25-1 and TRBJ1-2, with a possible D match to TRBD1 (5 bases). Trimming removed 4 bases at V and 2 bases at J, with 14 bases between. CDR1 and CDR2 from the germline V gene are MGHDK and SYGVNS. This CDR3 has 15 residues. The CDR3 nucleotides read TGTGCCAGCAGTGCGTTCGGGGAGGGGAACTATGGCTACACCTTC. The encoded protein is CASSAFGEGNYGYTF.

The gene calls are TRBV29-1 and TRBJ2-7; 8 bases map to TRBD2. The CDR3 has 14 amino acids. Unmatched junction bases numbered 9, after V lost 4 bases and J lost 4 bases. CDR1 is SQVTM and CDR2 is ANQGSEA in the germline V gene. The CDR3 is CSVVIGGATYEQYF. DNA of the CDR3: TGCAGCGTTGTTATCGGGGGGGCAACGTACGAGCAGTACTTC.

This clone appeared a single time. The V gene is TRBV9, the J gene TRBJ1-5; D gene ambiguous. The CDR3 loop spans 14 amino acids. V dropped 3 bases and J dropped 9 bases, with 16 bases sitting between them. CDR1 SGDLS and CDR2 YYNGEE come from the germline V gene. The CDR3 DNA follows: TGTGCCAGCAGCGCCGACACCGGGATTGCGCCCCAGCATTTT. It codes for CASSADTGIAPQHF.

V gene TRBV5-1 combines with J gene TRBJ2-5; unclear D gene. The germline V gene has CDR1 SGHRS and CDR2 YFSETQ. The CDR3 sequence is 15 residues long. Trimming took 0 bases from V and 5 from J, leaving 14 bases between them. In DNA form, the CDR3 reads TGCGCCAGCAGCTTGGGCATCGTGCAGGAGGAGACCCAGTACTTC. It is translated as CASSLGIVQEETQYF. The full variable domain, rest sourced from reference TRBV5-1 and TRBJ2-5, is KAGVTQTPRYLIKTRGQQVTLSCSPISGHRSVSWYQQTPGQGLQFLFEYFSETQRNKGNFPGRFSGRQFSNSRSEMNVSTLELGDSALYLCASSLGIVQEETQYFGPGTRLLVL.

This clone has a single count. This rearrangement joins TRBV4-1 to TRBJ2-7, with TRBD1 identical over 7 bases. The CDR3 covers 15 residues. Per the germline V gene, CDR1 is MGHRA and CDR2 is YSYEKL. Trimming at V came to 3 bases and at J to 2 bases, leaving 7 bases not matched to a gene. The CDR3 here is CASSHTGTATYEQYF. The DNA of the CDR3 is TGCGCCAGCAGCCACACCGGGACAGCAACCTACGAGCAGTACTTC.

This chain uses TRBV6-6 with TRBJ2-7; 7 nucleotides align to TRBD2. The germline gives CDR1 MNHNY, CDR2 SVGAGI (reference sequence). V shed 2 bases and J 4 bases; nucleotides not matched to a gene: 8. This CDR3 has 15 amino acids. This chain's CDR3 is CASSYLTSRGYEQYF. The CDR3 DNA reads TGTGCCAGCAGTTACCTGACTAGCAGAGGGTACGAGCAGTACTTC.

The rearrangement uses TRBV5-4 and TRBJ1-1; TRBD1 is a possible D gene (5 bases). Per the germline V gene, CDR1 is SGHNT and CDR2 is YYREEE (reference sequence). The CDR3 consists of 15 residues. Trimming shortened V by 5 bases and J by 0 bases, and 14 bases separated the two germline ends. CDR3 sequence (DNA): TGTGCCAGCAGAATACGGGACCGTCTGAACACTGAAGCTTTCTTT. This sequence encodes CASRIRDRLNTEAFF.

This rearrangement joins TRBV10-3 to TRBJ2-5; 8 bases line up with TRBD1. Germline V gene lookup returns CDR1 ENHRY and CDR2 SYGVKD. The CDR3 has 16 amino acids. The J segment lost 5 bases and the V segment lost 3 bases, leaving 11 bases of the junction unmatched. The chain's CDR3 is CAISDSPGGIGETQYF. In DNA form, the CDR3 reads TGTGCCATCAGTGACTCCCCAGGGGGCATCGGGGAGACCCAGTACTTC.

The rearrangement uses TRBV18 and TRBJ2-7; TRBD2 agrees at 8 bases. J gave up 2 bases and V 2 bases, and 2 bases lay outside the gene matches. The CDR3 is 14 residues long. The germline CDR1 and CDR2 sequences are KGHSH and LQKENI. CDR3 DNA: TGTGCCAGCTCACCAATGCGGGGGGCCTACGAGCAGTACTTC. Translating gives CASSPMRGAYEQYF.

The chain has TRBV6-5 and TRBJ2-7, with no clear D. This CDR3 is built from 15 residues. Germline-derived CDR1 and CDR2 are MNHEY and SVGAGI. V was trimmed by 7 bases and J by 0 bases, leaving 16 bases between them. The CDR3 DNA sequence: TGTGCCAGCACCCCTACGGAGTTGAGCTCCTACGAGCAGTACTTC. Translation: CASTPTELSSYEQYF.

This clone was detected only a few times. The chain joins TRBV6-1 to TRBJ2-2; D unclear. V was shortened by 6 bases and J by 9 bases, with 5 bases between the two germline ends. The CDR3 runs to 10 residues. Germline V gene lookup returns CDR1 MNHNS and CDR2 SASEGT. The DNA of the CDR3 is TGTGCCAGCAGCGACAGGGAGCTGTTTTTT. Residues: CASSDRELFF.

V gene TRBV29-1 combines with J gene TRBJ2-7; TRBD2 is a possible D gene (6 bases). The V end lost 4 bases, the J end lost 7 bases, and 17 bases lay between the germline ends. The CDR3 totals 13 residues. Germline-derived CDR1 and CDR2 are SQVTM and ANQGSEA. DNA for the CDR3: TGCAGCGTTGTAGGAGGGGATCTGGGGGAGCAGTACTTC. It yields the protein CSVVGGDLGEQYF.

CDR3 sequence reads: CRPALYEQYF. The CDR3 DNA reads as TGCAGACCCGCCCTCTACGAGCAGTACTTC. This rearrangement joins TRBV20-1 to TRBJ2-7; D gene uncertain. CDR3 length: 10 amino acids. In germline, CDR1 is DFQATT, CDR2 SNEGSKA (reference sequence).

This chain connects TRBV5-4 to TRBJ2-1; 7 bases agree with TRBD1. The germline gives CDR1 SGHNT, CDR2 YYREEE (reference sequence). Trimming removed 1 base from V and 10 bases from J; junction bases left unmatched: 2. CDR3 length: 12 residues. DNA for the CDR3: TGTGCCAGCAGCTTGTTAGGGGGCGAGCAGTTCTTC. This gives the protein CASSLLGGEQFF.

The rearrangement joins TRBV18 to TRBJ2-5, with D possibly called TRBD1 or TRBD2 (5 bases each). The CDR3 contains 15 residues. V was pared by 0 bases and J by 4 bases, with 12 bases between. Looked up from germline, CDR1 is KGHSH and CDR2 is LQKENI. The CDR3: CASSPPMPGPETQYF. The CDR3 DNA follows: TGTGCCAGCTCACCACCGATGCCGGGGCCAGAGACCCAGTACTTC.

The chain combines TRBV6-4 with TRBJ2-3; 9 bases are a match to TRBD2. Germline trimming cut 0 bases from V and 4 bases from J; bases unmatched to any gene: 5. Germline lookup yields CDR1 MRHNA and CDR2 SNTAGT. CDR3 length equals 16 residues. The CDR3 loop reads CASSDSAGGSSDTQYF. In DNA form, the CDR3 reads TGTGCCAGCAGTGACTCGGCGGGGGGGTCCTCAGATACGCAGTATTTT.

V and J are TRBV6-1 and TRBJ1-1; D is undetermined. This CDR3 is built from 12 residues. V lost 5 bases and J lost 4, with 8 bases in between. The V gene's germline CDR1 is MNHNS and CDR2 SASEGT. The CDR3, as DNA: TGTGCCAGCAGTATTTCGGGCACTGAAGCTTTCTTT. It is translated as CASSISGTEAFF.

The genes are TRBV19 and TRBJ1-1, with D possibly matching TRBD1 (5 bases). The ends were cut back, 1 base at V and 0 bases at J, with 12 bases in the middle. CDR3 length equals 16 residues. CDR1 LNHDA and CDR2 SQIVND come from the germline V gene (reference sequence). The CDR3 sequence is CASSIVRAGLNTEAFF. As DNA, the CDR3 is TGTGCCAGTAGTATAGTTCGGGCAGGGTTGAACACTGAAGCTTTCTTT.

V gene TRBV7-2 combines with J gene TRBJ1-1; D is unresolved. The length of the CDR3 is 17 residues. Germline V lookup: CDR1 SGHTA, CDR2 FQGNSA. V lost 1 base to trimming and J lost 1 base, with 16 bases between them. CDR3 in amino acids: CASSLGPPIKQNTEAFF. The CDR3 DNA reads TGTGCCAGCAGCTTAGGTCCCCCTATAAAACAGAACACTGAAGCTTTCTTT.

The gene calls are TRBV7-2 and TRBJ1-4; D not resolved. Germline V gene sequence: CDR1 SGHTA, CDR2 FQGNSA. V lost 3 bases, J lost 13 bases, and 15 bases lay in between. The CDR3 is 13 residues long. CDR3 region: CASSFSGQRGLFF. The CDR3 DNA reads TGTGCCAGCAGCTTTAGCGGGCAAAGAGGACTGTTTTTT.

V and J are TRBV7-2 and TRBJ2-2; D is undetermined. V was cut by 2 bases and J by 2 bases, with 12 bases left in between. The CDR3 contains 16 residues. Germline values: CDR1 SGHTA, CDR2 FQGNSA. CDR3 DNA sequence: TGTGCCAGCAGCTTAAATGGTGGCACAAACACCGGGGAGCTGTTTTTT. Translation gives CASSLNGGTNTGELFF.

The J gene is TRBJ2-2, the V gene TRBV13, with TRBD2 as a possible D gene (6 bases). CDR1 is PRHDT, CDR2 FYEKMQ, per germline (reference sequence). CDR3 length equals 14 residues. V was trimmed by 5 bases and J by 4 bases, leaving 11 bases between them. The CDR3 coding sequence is TGTGCCAGCAGCGCCCAGGGACTCACCGGGGAGCTGTTTTTT. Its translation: CASSAQGLTGELFF. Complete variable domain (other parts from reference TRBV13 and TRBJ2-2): AAGVIQSPRHLIKEKRETATLKCYPIPRHDTVYWYQQGPGQDPQFLISFYEKMQSDKGSIPDRFSAQQFSDYHSELNMSSLELGDSALYFCASSAQGLTGELFFGEGSRLTVL.

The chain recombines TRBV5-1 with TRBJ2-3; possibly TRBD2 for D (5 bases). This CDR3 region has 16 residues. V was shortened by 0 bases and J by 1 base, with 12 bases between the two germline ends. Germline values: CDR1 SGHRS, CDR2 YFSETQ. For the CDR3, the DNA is TGCGCCAGCAGCTTGGGAGGGTCCTCTGGCACAGATACGCAGTATTTT. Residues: CASSLGGSSGTDTQYF.

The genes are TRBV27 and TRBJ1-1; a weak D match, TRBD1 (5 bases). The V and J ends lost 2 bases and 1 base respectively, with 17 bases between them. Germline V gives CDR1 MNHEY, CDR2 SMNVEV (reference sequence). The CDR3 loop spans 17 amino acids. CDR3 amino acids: CASSLRQGPLRNTEAFF. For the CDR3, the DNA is TGTGCCAGCAGTTTACGGCAGGGACCTCTTCGGAACACTGAAGCTTTCTTT.

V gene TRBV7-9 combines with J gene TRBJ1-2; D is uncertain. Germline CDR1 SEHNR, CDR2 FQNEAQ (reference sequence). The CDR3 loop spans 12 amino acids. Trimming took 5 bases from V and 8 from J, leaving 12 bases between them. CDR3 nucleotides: TGTGCCAGCAGCCCGCCGACCATGGGCTACACCTTC. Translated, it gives CASSPPTMGYTF.